These 31 T cell receptor beta chains share one sample of origin, sequenced in a study of molecular identifiers for immune sequencing clone quantification. TCRdb re-called the PCR reads through MiXCR, storing one row per CDR3 protein. The data show just under 650,000 distinct CDR3 sequences, nearly 20% seen once. Sequenced sample: naive CD8+ T cells from blood, with Jurkat cell RNA spiked in. Subset defined: FACS-sorted CD8+CD4-CCR7+CD45RA+ naive T cells. The source of these receptors is a human donor in good health. Some libraries in this study had Jurkat cell RNA spiked in.

The chain recombines TRBV4-3 with TRBJ2-2; D tentatively fits TRBD1 or TRBD2 (5 bases each). There are 18 residues in the CDR3. Germline V CDR1 and CDR2: LGHNA, YSLEER. V gave up 0 bases and J gave up 7 bases, with 21 bases separating them. CDR3 amino acids: CASSQDLWGRGRVGELFF. The CDR3 region has the DNA TGCGCCAGCAGCCAAGATCTTTGGGGACGGGGAAGGGTCGGGGAGCTGTTTTTT.

The genes are TRBV6-1 and TRBJ2-1; the D is unclear. The CDR3 totals 11 residues. V lost 3 bases to trimming and J lost 10 bases, with 7 bases between them. Per germline, CDR1 MNHNS and CDR2 SASEGT. The DNA for the CDR3 is TGTGCCAGCAGTGACATAGTGGAGCAGTTCTTC. This translates into CASSDIVEQFF.

This clonotype was recorded at least ten times. The chain carries TRBV7-3 and TRBJ1-5, with TRBD1 as a possible D gene (6 bases). This CDR3 region has 15 residues. The V gene lost 4 bases and the J gene lost 3 bases, with 13 bases spanning the gap. The germline CDR1 and CDR2 sequences are SGHTA and FQGTGA. Here the CDR3 DNA reads TGTGCCAGCAGCTCTGAACAGGGTTTCAATCAGCCCCAGCATTTT. This gives the protein CASSSEQGFNQPQHF.

There are many counts of this clonotype. V gene TRBV29-1 combines with J gene TRBJ2-7, with D unresolved. Trimming pared 2 bases from V and 3 bases from J, leaving 8 bases between. This CDR3 comprises 12 residues. Germline assignment: CDR1 SQVTM and CDR2 ANQGSEA. CDR3 loop: CSVEKGNYEQYF. CDR3 nucleotide sequence: TGCAGCGTTGAAAAGGGTAACTACGAGCAGTACTTC.

Many counts were recorded for this clonotype. V gene TRBV7-9 combines with J gene TRBJ2-3, with 8 positions matching TRBD1. Per germline, CDR1 SEHNR and CDR2 FQNEAQ (reference sequence). The CDR3 has 13 residues. The V and J ends lost 10 bases and 4 bases, in that order; junction bases with no gene match: 7. CDR3: CAIQGARADTQYF. The CDR3 DNA follows: TGTGCCATCCAGGGGGCGCGCGCAGATACGCAGTATTTT. Using reference TRBV7-9 and TRBJ2-3 for the parts outside the CDR3, the full variable domain is DTGVSQNPRHKITKRGQNVTFRCDPISEHNRLYWYRQTLGQGPEFLTYFQNEAQLEKSRLLSDRFSAERPKGSFSTLEIQRTEQGDSAMYLCAIQGARADTQYFGPGTRLTVL.

This clonotype was seen at least ten times. J is TRBJ2-5 and V is TRBV7-9, with 11 bases aligning to TRBD2. CDR1 and CDR2 from the germline V gene are SEHNR and FQNEAQ (reference sequence). The ends lost 5 bases at V and 0 bases at J; junction bases unmatched: 14. The CDR3 is 19 residues long. For the CDR3, the DNA is TGTGCCAGCAGCCTCCCGCCCCAGACTAGCGGGAAGTACCAAGAGACCCAGTACTTC. Translated: CASSLPPQTSGKYQETQYF.

This clonotype has ten or more counts. The chain couples TRBV7-6 to TRBJ2-1, with D possibly matching TRBD2 (6 bases). Germline loops: CDR1 SGHVS, CDR2 FNYEAQ. The CDR3 is 13 amino acids. V was clipped by 5 bases and J by 7 bases, with 12 bases between them. The CDR3 here is CASSTTSRNEQFF. The CDR3 DNA reads as TGTGCCAGCAGCACAACTAGCAGGAATGAGCAGTTCTTC.

This clonotype was counted at least ten times. The V gene is TRBV4-3, the J gene TRBJ1-1; D perhaps matches TRBD1 (6 bases). The CDR3 length is 18 residues. Trimming left V 0 bases short and J 3 bases short, with 20 bases between. Germline CDR1 reads LGHNA; CDR2 reads YSLEER. CDR3 protein: CASSQEGIGGGADTEAFF. CDR3 nucleotides: TGCGCCAGCAGCCAAGAAGGTATCGGGGGGGGCGCGGACACTGAAGCTTTCTTT.

At least ten counts were recorded for this clonotype. The chain uses TRBV5-1 and TRBJ2-7; D is uncertain. Germline loops: CDR1 SGHRS, CDR2 YFSETQ. The ends were cut back, 2 bases at V and 2 bases at J, with 17 bases in the middle. This CDR3 contains 16 residues. Here the CDR3 DNA reads TGCGCCAGCAGCTTCCGGTCCAGAGGTGTCCCCTACGAGCAGTACTTC. Translating it yields CASSFRSRGVPYEQYF.

This clonotype was seen ten or more times. V usage is TRBV29-1 and J usage is TRBJ2-7; 8 nucleotides align to TRBD2. The CDR3 contains 15 residues. Germline trimming cut 4 bases from V and 3 bases from J; bases unmatched to any gene: 11. CDR1 SQVTM and CDR2 ANQGSEA come from the germline V gene. The CDR3 region has the DNA TGCAGCGTTGTTTTAATTGGGACTAGGTTCTACGAGCAGTACTTC. Encoded protein: CSVVLIGTRFYEQYF.

A note on this clonotype: With a much larger clone just one base away, this may be a read error. The chain combines TRBV4-1 with TRBJ2-7; D remains ambiguous. The V and J ends lost 4 bases and 3 bases respectively, with 16 bases between them. Germline V gene data show CDR1 as MGHRA and CDR2 as YSYEKL. This CDR3 has 15 residues. The DNA for the CDR3 is TGCGCCAGCAGCCCCGGTTCTACCAGCTACTACGAGCAGTACTTC. Translation gives CASSPGSTSYYEQYF.

This clonotype was observed a few times. The rearrangement joins TRBV10-3 to TRBJ1-6; maybe TRBD1 (5 bases). CDR3 length: 15 residues. Trimming removed 3 bases at V and 5 bases at J, with 11 bases between. CDR1 is ENHRY, CDR2 SYGVKD, per germline. CDR3 DNA sequence: TGTGCCATCAGTGATGGTCAGGGTAATAATTCACCCCTCCACTTT. It yields the protein CAISDGQGNNSPLHF.

The chain employs TRBV6-1 and TRBJ2-7; 9 bases fit TRBD1. The J segment lost 3 bases and the V segment lost 9 bases, leaving 6 bases of the junction unmatched. CDR3 length: 13 amino acids. Germline V lookup: CDR1 MNHNS, CDR2 SASEGT. For the CDR3, the DNA is TGTGCCAGTTTACAGGGGGCAGGCTACGAGCAGTACTTC. This codes for CASLQGAGYEQYF.

This clonotype was counted at least ten times. The chain is built from TRBV28 and TRBJ2-7; 13 nucleotides align to TRBD2. This CDR3 contains 17 residues. CDR1 is MDHEN and CDR2 is SYDVKM in the germline V gene. V lost 5 bases, J lost 3 bases, and 10 bases stayed unmatched. CDR3 bases: TGTGCCAGCAGTCTTGGCCTGACTAGCGGGGGGAACTACGAGCAGTACTTC. It encodes CASSLGLTSGGNYEQYF. Full variable domain (missing parts from reference TRBV28 and TRBJ2-7): DVKVTQSSRYLVKRTGEKVFLECVQDMDHENMFWYRQDPGLGLRLIYFSYDVKMKEKGDIPEGYSVSREKKERFSLILESASTNQTSMYLCASSLGLTSGGNYEQYFGPGTRLTVT.

This clonotype was seen ten or more times. The chain recombines TRBV6-5 with TRBJ1-1, with a weak D call TRBD1 (5 bases). Trimming took off 3 bases at V and 9 bases at J, with 8 bases between the two ends. Germline loops: CDR1 MNHEY, CDR2 SVGAGI. CDR3 size: 11 residues. CDR3 amino acids: CASSYKGQAFF. The CDR3 nucleotides are TGTGCCAGCAGTTATAAGGGACAAGCTTTCTTT.

This clonotype showed up many times. This chain uses TRBV7-9 with TRBJ2-1, with D hard to call. Per germline, CDR1 SEHNR and CDR2 FQNEAQ (reference sequence). V lost 6 bases, J lost 10 bases, and 19 bases lay in between. The CDR3 has 14 residues. This CDR3 reads CASRDSPDFVEQFF. CDR3 in DNA: TGTGCCAGCAGAGATAGCCCCGATTTCGTCGAGCAGTTCTTC.

The V call is TRBV11-2, the J call TRBJ2-1; 10 nucleotides line up with TRBD2. CDR3 length: 18 amino acids. V dropped 0 bases and J dropped 0; count of bases not matched to a gene: 5. Germline CDR1 is SGHAT and CDR2 is FQNNGV. CDR3 sequence (DNA): TGTGCCAGCAGCTTAGAACCTAGCGGGAGATACTCCTACAATGAGCAGTTCTTC. Its translation is CASSLEPSGRYSYNEQFF.

In regard to this clonotype: A much bigger clone sits one base away, suggesting this may be a read error. V and J are TRBV13 and TRBJ2-3; D gene unclear. The J call may be in error: the DNA end matches TRBJ1-5 better. The CDR3 sequence is 16 residues long. Germline V gene lookup returns CDR1 PRHDT and CDR2 FYEKMQ (reference sequence). The DNA of the CDR3 is TGTGCCAGCAGCTTAGCGGGAGTGGGTGGCACAGATACGCAGCATTTT. This encodes CASSLAGVGGTDTQHF.

Ten or more counts support this clonotype. The genes are TRBV27 and TRBJ2-7; 8 bases match TRBD1. Germline CDR1 and CDR2: MNHEY and SMNVEV (reference sequence). The V gene end was trimmed by 5 bases and the J gene end by 6 bases; junction bases not matched to a gene: 9. The length of the CDR3 is 14 residues. CDR3 coding DNA: TGTGCCAGCAGTCTTGGACAGGGTGAGGTCGAGCAGTACTTC. Protein sequence: CASSLGQGEVEQYF.

This clonotype was found many times. This chain connects TRBV28 to TRBJ2-2; D may be TRBD2 (6 bases). Trimming cost V 1 base and J 5 bases, with 14 bases left between them. The CDR3 consists of 16 residues. Germline CDR1 MDHEN, CDR2 SYDVKM. CDR3 nucleotides: TGTGCCAGCAGTTTATATACCGGGAGAGGAACCGGGGAGCTGTTTTTT. The encoded protein is CASSLYTGRGTGELFF.

Of note for this clonotype: A junction end diverges from the germline sequence, so it may reflect a read error. The V gene is TRBV29-1, the J gene TRBJ2-7, with D perhaps matching TRBD1 or TRBD2 (5 bases each). Germline assignment: CDR1 SQVTM and CDR2 ANQGSEA. This CDR3 is 12 amino acids long. The chain's CDR3 is CSVRGSPYGQYF. The CDR3 nucleotides read TGCAGCGTTCGGGGCTCCCCTTACGGGCAGTACTTC.

This clonotype was detected many times. J is TRBJ2-2 and V is TRBV4-3; no clear D gene. Germline-derived CDR1 and CDR2 are LGHNA and YSLEER. This CDR3 contains 15 residues. V was cut by 0 bases and J by 5 bases, with 10 bases left in between. Written as DNA, the CDR3 is TGCGCCAGCAGCCAAGACGTGTCAGCTACCGGGGAGCTGTTTTTT. Residues: CASSQDVSATGELFF.

This sequence joins TRBV5-6 and TRBJ2-7; 12 bases line up with TRBD2. This CDR3 contains 17 residues. The germline V gene encodes CDR1 SGHDT and CDR2 YYEEEE. V lost 4 bases and J lost 0; bases outside the gene matches: 8. This CDR3 reads CASSIGTSGYFSYEQYF. CDR3 nucleotides: TGTGCCAGCAGCATAGGGACTAGCGGGTATTTCTCCTACGAGCAGTACTTC.

The V call is TRBV20-1, the J call TRBJ2-5; 7 bases align to TRBD1. J lost 9 bases, V lost 2 bases, and 18 bases had no gene match. There are 16 residues in the CDR3. Germline V gene lookup returns CDR1 DFQATT and CDR2 SNEGSKA (reference sequence). The CDR3: CSARPTGALRVGAQYF. The CDR3 DNA sequence: TGCAGTGCTAGACCCACAGGGGCCCTGAGGGTCGGGGCCCAGTACTTC.

This clonotype was recorded at least ten times. This chain joins TRBV20-1 and TRBJ1-5; no clear D. Germline V gene sequence: CDR1 DFQATT, CDR2 SNEGSKA (reference sequence). The germline V and J ends were trimmed by 5 bases and 0 bases, with 11 bases remaining between them. The CDR3 covers 14 residues. The CDR3 sequence is CSASPAHSNQPQHF. The CDR3 nucleotides are TGCAGTGCTTCCCCGGCCCATAGCAATCAGCCCCAGCATTTT.

This clonotype showed up many times. The rearrangement joins TRBV24-1 to TRBJ1-5, with 10 bases aligning to TRBD1. Germline V gene data show CDR1 as KGHDR and CDR2 as SFDVKD. The CDR3 covers 14 residues. Trimming cost V 7 bases and J 11 bases; bases outside gene matches: 10. CDR3 protein: CATRGQGRVGAQHF. Here the CDR3 DNA reads TGTGCCACCAGGGGACAGGGGCGCGTCGGGGCCCAGCATTTT.

This clonotype came up many times. The chain carries TRBV20-1 and TRBJ2-2; TRBD2 aligns across 11 bases. CDR1 and CDR2 from the germline V gene are DFQATT and SNEGSKA (reference sequence). With V trimmed by 0 bases and J by 4 bases, 4 bases remained unmatched. The CDR3 contains 16 residues. CDR3 residues: CSARDASGRTTGELFF. The CDR3 DNA is TGCAGTGCTAGAGACGCTAGCGGGAGGACCACCGGGGAGCTGTTTTTT.

The V call is TRBV19, the J call TRBJ1-1; D is uncertain. With 2 bases removed from V and 1 base from J, the gap between germline ends came to 5 bases. The CDR3 is 13 amino acids. Germline V gives CDR1 LNHDA, CDR2 SQIVND (reference sequence). CDR3 coding DNA: TGTGCCAGTAGTATACATGGGAACACTGAAGCTTTCTTT. Residues: CASSIHGNTEAFF.

This clonotype was seen only once. A clone one base away is much larger, so this may be a read error. The chain uses TRBV9 and TRBJ2-5, with a weak D call TRBD1 (5 bases). V was clipped by 0 bases and J by 3 bases, with 6 bases between them. The CDR3 spans 13 residues. Germline CDR1 and CDR2: SGDLS and YYNGEE. The CDR3 DNA sequence: TGTGCCAGCAGCGTAGAGACAGAAGAGACCCAGTACTTC. Translated, it gives CASSVETEETQYF.

Details on this clonotype: This sequence may be a read error, since a much larger clone differs from it by one base. The gene calls are TRBV20-1 and TRBJ2-7; a weak D match, TRBD2 (6 bases). CDR3 length: 15 residues. Per the germline V gene, CDR1 is DFQATT and CDR2 is SNEGSKA (reference sequence). The CDR3 DNA follows: TGCAGTGCTAGACCAACCAGGGAGGCCTACTACGGGCAGTACTTC. Protein sequence: CSARPTREAYYGQYF.

In its sample, this clonotype was seen many times. The V call is TRBV20-1, the J call TRBJ1-4; TRBD1 aligns across 7 bases. The CDR3 runs to 15 residues. J gave up 3 bases and V 5 bases, and 9 bases lay outside the gene matches. CDR1 DFQATT and CDR2 SNEGSKA come from the germline V gene (reference sequence). CDR3 amino acids: CSALVTGDANEKLFF. DNA for the CDR3: TGCAGTGCTCTAGTAACAGGGGATGCTAATGAAAAACTGTTTTTT.